Presented here are 2 T cell receptor beta chains from one specimen sequenced in a study of response to subunit inactivated influenza vaccine. TCRdb itself ran the RT-PCR reads through MiXCR, one entry per CDR3 protein. The sample lists about 540,000 distinct CDR3 sequences, around 21% occurring once. These same records also appear under a second study, on T cells expressing NK-cell markers. That investigation notes: In generating TCR beta cDNA, 5'RACE template switching with UMIs was used.

The material was CD4+ T cells sorted from PBMCs, obtained 11 to 12 days after vaccination. These receptors all stem from a man aged 45-65 years who received an inactivated influenza vaccine.

The rearrangement joins TRBV11-2 to TRBJ2-3; the match to TRBD2 covers 8 bases. V shed 2 bases and J 6 bases; nucleotides not matched to a gene: 16. This CDR3 has 18 residues. From germline, CDR1 is SGHAT and CDR2 FQNNGV. CDR3 loop: CASSLSPRGAGERDTQYF. Here the CDR3 DNA reads TGTGCCAGCAGCTTATCCCCCAGGGGAGCGGGAGAACGGGATACGCAGTATTTT.

This clonotype was seen a few times. CDR3 loop: CASSLDVGFYGYTF. The CDR3 DNA is TGTGCCAGCAGCTTAGATGTGGGTTTCTATGGCTACACCTTC. J is TRBJ1-2 and V is TRBV7-9; D gene uncertain. The CDR3 is made up of 14 amino acids. The germline V gene has CDR1 SEHNR and CDR2 FQNEAQ (reference sequence). V dropped 1 base and J dropped 4 bases, with 10 bases sitting between them.